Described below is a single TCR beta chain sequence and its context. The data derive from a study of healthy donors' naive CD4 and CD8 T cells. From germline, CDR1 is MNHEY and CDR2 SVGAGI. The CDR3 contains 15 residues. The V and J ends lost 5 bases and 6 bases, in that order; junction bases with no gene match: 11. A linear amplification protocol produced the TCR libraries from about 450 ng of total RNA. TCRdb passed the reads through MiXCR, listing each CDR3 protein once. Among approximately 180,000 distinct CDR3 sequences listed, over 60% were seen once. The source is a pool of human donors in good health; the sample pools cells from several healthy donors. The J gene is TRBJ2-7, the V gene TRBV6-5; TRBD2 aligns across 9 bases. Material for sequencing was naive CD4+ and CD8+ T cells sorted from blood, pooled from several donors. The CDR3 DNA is TGTGCCAGCAGTCAGTTAGCGGGAGTAATGCTCGAGCAGTACTTC. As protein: CASSQLAGVMLEQYF.